This T cell receptor (beta chain) was observed in a study of vaccination and CD4 T cells after COVID-19. In the study overall: The stimulus for the cells was overlapping spike peptides derived from SARS-CoV-2, HCoV-NL63, HCoV-OC43 and HCoV-229E.

Sequencing of DNA taken from cultured CD4+ T cells relied on the Oncomine TCR Beta short-read assay. One entry per CDR3 protein results from TCRdb running MiXCR on the PCR reads. The sample yields some 11,000 distinct CDR3 sequences, about 31% seen once. This sample's treatment: roughly nine-day PBMC culture with coronavirus spike peptide pools or control peptides (ViraFEST assay). Under the ViraFEST approach, antigen-specific T cells were expanded with peptide pools and TCRs subsequently sequenced. The authors cultured fewer than 2.5 million PBMCs per well with 10 IU/ml IL-2 and about 9.4 ug/ml peptide pools. On this clonotype: Its antigen is still unknown.

Material: CD4+ T cells from blood, cultured in vitro, obtained after SARS-CoV-2 vaccination. This receptor was identified in a human donor who had recovered from COVID-19.

The CDR3 here is CSVGLAGGQETQYF. DNA of the CDR3: TGCAGCGTTGGATTAGCGGGAGGTCAAGAGACCCAGTACTTC. The chain couples TRBV29-1 to TRBJ2-5, with TRBD2 matching over 10 bases. The V segment lost 4 bases and the J segment 2 bases; nucleotides outside the gene matches: 4. CDR3 length: 14 amino acids. Germline V lookup: CDR1 SQVTM, CDR2 ANQGSEA.